Listed here are 21 T cell receptor beta chains from one sample, sequenced in a study of blood T cell repertoires in COVID-19. Data came from immunoSEQ multiplex PCR; TCRdb stores just in-frame clones and leaves some out. The sample consists of about 140,000 clones, approximately 80% of them appearing once. The sample consisted of peripheral blood. The receptor set was obtained from an elderly woman with active or convalescent COVID-19.

The chain couples TRBV20-1 to TRBJ2-7; possible D gene TRBD2, 5 bases. Trimming cost V 7 bases and J 13 bases, with 20 bases left between them. This CDR3 has 11 amino acids. Germline CDR1 is DFQATT and CDR2 is SNEGSKA (reference sequence). The CDR3 loop is CSVLEAGVEYF. CDR3 coding DNA: TGCAGTGTCCTAGAGGCCGGGGTGGAATACTTC.

This rearrangement joins TRBV29-1 to TRBJ1-2; D perhaps matches TRBD1 (6 bases). Germline loops: CDR1 SQVTM, CDR2 ANQGSEA. V lost 0 bases, J lost 7 bases, and 15 bases lay in between. The CDR3 has 14 residues. CDR3 bases: TGCAGCGTTGAAGAATTTCGTCAGGGGTTTGGCTACACCTTC. Its protein product is CSVEEFRQGFGYTF. The variable domain in full, with the rest retrieved from reference TRBV29-1 and TRBJ1-2, is SAVISQKPSRDICQRGTSLTIQCQVDSQVTMMFWYRQQPGQSLTLIATANQGSEATYESGFVIDKFPISRPNLTFSTLTVSNMSPEDSSIYLCSVEEFRQGFGYTFGSGTRLTVV.

This clone occurred a few times. The J gene is TRBJ2-7, the V gene TRBV6-5; 8 nucleotides align to TRBD1. Per germline, CDR1 MNHEY and CDR2 SVGAGI. This CDR3 comprises 13 residues. V shed 5 bases, J shed 5 bases, and the junction held 5 bases outside the gene matches. The CDR3 bases are TGTGCCAGCAGTCTTCCAGGGGGCCACGAGCAGTACTTC. It codes for CASSLPGGHEQYF.

The rearrangement uses TRBV5-4 and TRBJ2-1; TRBD2 matches at 13 bases. This CDR3 contains 17 residues. Germline-derived CDR1 and CDR2 are SGHNT and YYREEE (reference sequence). After removal of 4 bases from V and 7 bases from J, the junction contained 11 bases not matched to a gene. CDR3 nucleotides: TGTGCCAGCAGCCCCCACATCGGACTAGCGGGGGCAAATGAGCAGTTCTTC. It is translated as CASSPHIGLAGANEQFF. Together with reference TRBV5-4 and TRBJ2-1, the CDR3 gives the full variable domain: ETGVTQSPTHLIKTRGQQVTLRCSSQSGHNTVSWYQQALGQGPQFIFQYYREEENGRGNFPPRFSGLQFPNYSSELNVNALELDDSALYLCASSPHIGLAGANEQFFGPGTRLTVL.

The rearrangement uses TRBV28 and TRBJ1-2; the match to TRBD1 covers 9 bases. The CDR3 has 15 amino acids. The germline gives CDR1 MDHEN, CDR2 SYDVKM. Trimming cost V 4 bases and J 4 bases; bases outside gene matches: 7. CDR3 in amino acids: CASSSGQGTLYGYTF. In DNA form, the CDR3 reads TGTGCCAGCAGTTCGGGACAGGGAACTCTCTATGGCTACACCTTC.

V usage is TRBV9 and J usage is TRBJ1-2, with a possible D match to TRBD1 (6 bases). V lost 0 bases and J lost 7, with 10 bases in between. There are 13 residues in the CDR3. The germline V gene encodes CDR1 SGDLS and CDR2 YYNGEE. The CDR3, as DNA: TGTGCCAGCAGCGTAGGCCAGGGGAGTGGCTACACCTTC. The encoded protein is CASSVGQGSGYTF.

V is TRBV28 and J is TRBJ1-3, with a weak D call TRBD1 (6 bases). The CDR3 has 15 residues. Trimming took 3 bases from V and 8 from J, leaving 17 bases between them. From germline, CDR1 is MDHEN and CDR2 SYDVKM. CDR3 protein: CASSFTGRSGHTIYF. The CDR3 nucleotides read TGTGCCAGCAGTTTTACAGGGCGAAGTGGTCACACCATATATTTT.

This clone appeared once. The gene calls are TRBV18 and TRBJ1-2; D unresolved. Germline CDR1 KGHSH, CDR2 LQKENI. Deletions cut 6 bases from V and 6 bases from J, with 14 bases between. There are 13 residues in the CDR3. The DNA of the CDR3 is TGTGCCAGCTCGTCGCCGGTGCCTAATGGCTACACCTTC. This sequence encodes CASSSPVPNGYTF. The complete variable domain, with remaining parts taken from reference TRBV18 and TRBJ1-2, reads NAGVMQNPRHLVRRRGQEARLRCSPMKGHSHVYWYRQLPEEGLKFMVYLQKENIIDESGMPKERFSAEFPKEGPSILRIQQVVRGDSAAYFCASSSPVPNGYTFGSGTRLTVV.

The chain joins TRBV30 to TRBJ1-5, with D uncertain. CDR1 is GTSNPN, CDR2 SVGIG, per germline (reference sequence). The CDR3 sequence is 15 residues long. V gave up 3 bases and J gave up 4 bases, with 16 bases separating them. The chain's CDR3 is CAWSAGRAANQPQHF. Here the CDR3 DNA reads TGTGCCTGGAGCGCCGGGAGGGCAGCAAATCAGCCCCAGCATTTT. The full variable domain, its missing parts supplied by reference TRBV30 and TRBJ1-5, is SQTIHQWPATLVQPVGSPLSLECTVEGTSNPNLYWYRQAAGRGLQLLFYSVGIGQISSEVPQNLSASRPQDRQFILSSKKLLLSDSGFYLCAWSAGRAANQPQHFGDGTRLSIL.

The chain's CDR3 is CASSQTRGGVSGNTIYF. CDR3 bases: TGTGCCAGCAGCCAGACCCGTGGAGGGGTCTCTGGAAACACCATATATTTT. The chain uses TRBV4-2 and TRBJ1-3; maybe TRBD1 (5 bases). V was shortened by 3 bases and J by 0 bases, with 15 bases between the two germline ends. Per the germline V gene, CDR1 is LGHNA and CDR2 is YNFKEQ. CDR3 length: 17 residues.

This clone came up once. The chain employs TRBV9 and TRBJ2-2; TRBD1 agrees at 11 bases. Germline V lookup: CDR1 SGDLS, CDR2 YYNGEE. Trimming took 3 bases from V and 3 from J; bases not matched to a gene: 10. This CDR3 is built from 18 residues. The CDR3 bases are TGTGCCAGCAGCGACGGGACAGGGGGAGGGGTGGACACCGGGGAGCTGTTTTTT. Protein sequence: CASSDGTGGGVDTGELFF.

This clone was counted only a few times. The J gene is TRBJ2-1, the V gene TRBV18; the D gene is possibly TRBD2 (5 bases). Germline V gene data show CDR1 as KGHSH and CDR2 as LQKENI. V was cut by 4 bases and J by 6 bases, with 13 bases left in between. The CDR3 loop spans 14 amino acids. In DNA, the CDR3 is TGTGCCAGCTCACGTGACACTGCGGGCAATGAGCAGTTCTTC. This gives the protein CASSRDTAGNEQFF.

The chain employs TRBV7-3 and TRBJ1-4; D ambiguous. The ends were cut back, 1 base at V and 9 bases at J, with 12 bases in the middle. CDR3 size: 14 residues. Looked up from germline, CDR1 is SGHTA and CDR2 is FQGTGA. CDR3 coding DNA: TGTGCCAGCAGCTTAAACGCGGGTATCCAAAAACTGTTTTTT. Protein sequence: CASSLNAGIQKLFF.

This clone was found a few times. The gene calls are TRBV3-1 (or the pseudogene TRBV3-2) and TRBJ1-1; D is undetermined. Trimming pared 5 bases from V and 0 bases from J, leaving 7 bases between. CDR3 length equals 13 residues. Germline-derived CDR1 and CDR2 are LGHDT and YNNKEL (reference sequence). CDR3: CASSSQVNTEAFF. The CDR3, as DNA: TGTGCCAGCAGCTCCCAGGTGAACACTGAAGCTTTCTTT.

The chain couples TRBV6-5 to TRBJ1-5, with D possibly TRBD1 on 6 matching bases. Germline-derived CDR1 and CDR2 are MNHEY and SVGAGI. Trimming removed 6 bases at V and 0 bases at J, with 12 bases between. This CDR3 region has 15 residues. The CDR3 DNA sequence: TGTGCCAGCAGGTCGACAGGTTATAGCAATCAGCCCCAGCATTTT. Protein product: CASRSTGYSNQPQHF.

The rearrangement joins TRBV3-1 (or the pseudogene TRBV3-2) to TRBJ2-1; TRBD2 aligns across 11 bases. Germline CDR1 reads LGHDT; CDR2 reads YNNKEL (reference sequence). The CDR3 length is 18 residues. The V gene end was trimmed by 1 base and the J gene end by 7 bases; junction bases not matched to a gene: 12. In nucleotides, the CDR3 is TGTGCCAGCAGCCAAGTCCCCATAGCGGGGGGGCTTGGGAATGAGCAGTTCTTC. Translation gives CASSQVPIAGGLGNEQFF.

This chain links TRBV16 with TRBJ2-6; D uncertain. CDR1 and CDR2 from the germline V gene are KGHSY and FQNENV. CDR3 size: 14 residues. V was pared by 4 bases and J by 1 base, with 5 bases between. CDR3 loop: CASSPSSGANVLTF. In nucleotides, the CDR3 is TGTGCCAGCAGCCCGTCGTCTGGGGCCAACGTCCTGACTTTC.

The chain recombines TRBV2 with TRBJ1-5; 8 bases are a match to TRBD1. The CDR3 is 15 residues long. Germline trimming cut 6 bases from V and 0 bases from J; bases unmatched to any gene: 4. Germline CDR1 and CDR2: SNHLY and FYNNEI. The CDR3 reads CASRQGEYSNQPQHF. Here the CDR3 DNA reads TGTGCCAGCAGACAGGGGGAGTATAGCAATCAGCCCCAGCATTTT.

The count of this clone is one. The chain couples TRBV2 to TRBJ1-2; no clear D gene. The V and J ends lost 2 bases and 6 bases respectively, with 13 bases between them. CDR3 length equals 14 residues. The V gene's germline CDR1 is SNHLY and CDR2 FYNNEI. In DNA form, the CDR3 reads TGTGCCAGCAGTGAAACCGTCTATTTGGATGGCTACACCTTC. Protein product: CASSETVYLDGYTF.

The chain couples TRBV6-5 to TRBJ1-2; 7 bases line up with TRBD1. The CDR3 length is 15 residues. Losses at the gene ends were 7 bases for V and 8 bases for J; bases not matched to a gene: 16. In germline, CDR1 is MNHEY, CDR2 SVGAGI. CDR3 loop: CASKVSPGTVTGYTF. DNA of the CDR3: TGTGCCAGCAAAGTAAGTCCCGGGACAGTAACCGGCTACACCTTC.

The chain carries TRBV21-1 and TRBJ2-7; the table's D gene call, TRBD2, was not cross checked with the DNA. TRBV21-1 is a known pseudogene. The CDR3 covers 16 residues. The CDR3 DNA is TGTGCCAGCAGCTCCCTCGGGGGGCCGTCCGCGGACGAGCAGTACTTC. Translation: CASSSLGGPSADEQYF.